This entry describes one T cell receptor beta chain. It has no known antigen specificity. The record has no base qualities; no much larger clone is one base away. TCRbeta CDR3 regions were amplified from genomic DNA by means of the immunoSEQ Assay, a bias-controlled multiplex PCR. Turning to the authors' computational methods: Nucleated cell counts per sample were estimated from amplification of reference gene primers within the assay. To quantify the absolute abundance of each unique TCRbeta CDR3 rearrangement, sequence reads were collapsed and filtered. For each sample, productive Simpson clonality was calculated as the square root of Simpson's diversity index across productive rearrangements. This immuneACCESS table, as held by TCRdb, lists in-frame sequences with V and J called but not all clones. Of the missing ones, under half trace to an unresolved V gene in checked studies; the others have no known cause. V and J calls and clone size are as listed in that table; D and trimming were resolved from the DNA. Counted in this sample were some 220,000 clones; roughly nine tenths of them appeared once. The ten biggest clones cover approximately 3.4% of the sample.

This sample is part of a study of blood T cell repertoires in COVID-19 (dated by TCRdb to about 2020). Turning to the overall study: Samples from collaborators originated in the United States, Italy and Spain and spanned both the acute and convalescent phases of COVID-19. The samples were drawn from two sources: the first 160 participants of the ongoing ImmuneRACE study, and 1,000 to 1,500 subjects contributed by 6 global collaborators. Deeply sampled blood TCRbeta repertoires from subjects exposed to, actively infected with, or recovered from COVID-19 were included in the dataset. Nearly every sample came with metadata listing a de-identified subject ID, COVID-19 status, age in years and sex. A freely available public database, intended as a resource for researchers studying the immune response to SARS-CoV-2, is where the repertoires were released. Where available, HLA class I and class II types were obtained from metadata supplied by the sample provider rather than from assay-based typing. The prospective study material was composed of cDNA or gDNA derived from T cells, B-cell-depleted T cells, or PBMCs. The study at large found these results: How much clinical and demographic metadata was included differed by source and by participant, and the metadata was provided uncurated.

Participants in the prospective study were aged roughly 18 to 89 years, lived in over 20 United States geographic areas, and enrolled through a virtual design. Cohort assignment in the prospective study relied on participant-reported clinical history from a screening survey and a study questionnaire. Each participant in the prospective study had whole blood, serum and a nasopharyngeal or oropharyngeal swab collected by mobile phlebotomists. Participants in the prospective study had the option to provide additional blood draws and questionnaires over an approximately 2-month period. Before DNA extraction, prospective study blood samples were shipped either frozen or at room temperature. The CDR3 contains 15 residues, cysteine and phenylalanine counted. Solely the CDR3 DNA is kept, with 45 bases framed from the first base. Taken from the germline V gene (reference sequence), the CDR1 and CDR2 loops are LNHDA and SQIVND. The germline V and J ends show losses of 4 bases and 4 bases respectively, and no gene match explains 6 bases of the junction.

Sequenced material: PBMCs or T cells enriched from blood (not recorded which). The rearrangement joined TRBV19 to TRBJ1-3; the central 8 bases match TRBD1. The sequence came from a woman between 18 and 29 years old in a cohort exposed to, infected with or recovered from COVID-19 (not recorded which). DNA sequence: TGTGCCAGTAGTACCTCAGGGGGCTTCGGAAACACCATATATTTT. It specifies CASSTSGGFGNTIYF.